Below, one T cell receptor beta chain is given with its context. Antigen specificity is unknown. TCRdb ran MiXCR on the RT-PCR reads and lists one entry per CDR3 protein. The sample has tens of thousands of distinct CDR3 sequences; 60% to 80% are singletons. Germline CDR1 reads KGHSH; CDR2 reads LQKENI. Trimming took 2 bases from V and 5 from J, leaving 9 bases between them. The CDR3 sequence is 13 residues long. This specimen belongs to a study of yellow fever vaccine responses in identical twins. Findings of the study overall: Reportedly, the response of twins' T cells to the vaccine seemed partly convergent, partly personalized.

The source is a woman between 18 and 29 years old who received the yellow fever vaccine. V gene TRBV18 combines with J gene TRBJ2-5, with D possibly TRBD2 on 5 matching bases. Source: T cells from blood (PBMCs), unsorted or a sorted subset (not recorded which), taken before or after yellow fever vaccination (not recorded which). The CDR3 here is CASSPKDSETQYF. The CDR3 DNA reads TGTGCCAGCTCACCAAAGGACTCCGAGACCCAGTACTTC.